This T cell receptor (beta chain) was sequenced for a study of identical twins. Each CDR3 protein gets one entry after TCRdb re-called the 5' RACE reads with MiXCR. The sample yields about 520,000 distinct CDR3 sequences, about 20% seen once. This CDR3 region has 15 residues. J was trimmed by 7 bases and V by 4 bases; bases with no gene match: 6. Germline CDR1 KGHDR, CDR2 SFDVKD. This clonotype was seen once. This sample was shared with a second study, whose subject was T cells expressing NK-cell markers.

The TCR sequence derives from a woman aged 18-35 years in good health. This chain uses TRBV24-1 with TRBJ2-1; 10 bases are a match to TRBD2. Sequencing used CD4+ T cells sorted from blood. This CDR3 reads CATSDATSGWNEQFF. In DNA, the CDR3 is TGTGCCACCAGTGACGCGACTAGCGGGTGGAATGAGCAGTTCTTC.